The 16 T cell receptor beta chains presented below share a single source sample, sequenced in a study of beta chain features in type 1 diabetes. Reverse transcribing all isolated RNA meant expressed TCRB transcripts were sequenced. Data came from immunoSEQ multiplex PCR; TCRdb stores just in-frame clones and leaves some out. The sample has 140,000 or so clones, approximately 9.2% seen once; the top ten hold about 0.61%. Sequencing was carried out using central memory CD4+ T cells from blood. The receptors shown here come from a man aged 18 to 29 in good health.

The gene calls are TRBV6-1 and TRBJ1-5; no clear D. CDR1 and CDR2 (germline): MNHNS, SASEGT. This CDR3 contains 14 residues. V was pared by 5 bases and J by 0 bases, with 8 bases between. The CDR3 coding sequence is TGTGCCAGCAGTTTCATAGATAGCAATCAGCCCCAGCATTTT. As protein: CASSFIDSNQPQHF.

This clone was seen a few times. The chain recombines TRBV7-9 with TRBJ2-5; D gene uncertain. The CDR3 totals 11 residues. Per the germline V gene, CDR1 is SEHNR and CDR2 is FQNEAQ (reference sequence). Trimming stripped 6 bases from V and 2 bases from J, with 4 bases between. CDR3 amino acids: CASREQETQYF. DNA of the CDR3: TGTGCCAGCAGGGAGCAAGAGACCCAGTACTTC.

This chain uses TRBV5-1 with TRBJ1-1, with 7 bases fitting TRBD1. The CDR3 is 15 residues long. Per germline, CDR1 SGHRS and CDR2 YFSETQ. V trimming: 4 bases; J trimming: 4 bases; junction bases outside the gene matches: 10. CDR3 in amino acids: CASSPTGRTITEAFF. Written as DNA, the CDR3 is TGCGCCAGCAGCCCGACAGGGAGAACGATCACTGAAGCTTTCTTT.

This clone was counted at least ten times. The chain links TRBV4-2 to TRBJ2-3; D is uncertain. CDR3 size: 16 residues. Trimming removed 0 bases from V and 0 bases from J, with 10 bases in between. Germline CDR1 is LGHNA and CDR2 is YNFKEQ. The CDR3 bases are TGTGCCAGCAGCCAAGAAGGAGCGCCAAGCACAGATACGCAGTATTTT. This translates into CASSQEGAPSTDTQYF.

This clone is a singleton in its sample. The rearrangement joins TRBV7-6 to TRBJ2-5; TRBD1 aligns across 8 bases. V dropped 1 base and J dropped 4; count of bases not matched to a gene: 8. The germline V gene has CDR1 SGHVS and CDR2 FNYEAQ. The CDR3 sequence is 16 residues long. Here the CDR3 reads CASSLGGQAYGETQYF. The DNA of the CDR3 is TGTGCCAGCAGCTTAGGGGGACAGGCCTACGGAGAGACCCAGTACTTC.

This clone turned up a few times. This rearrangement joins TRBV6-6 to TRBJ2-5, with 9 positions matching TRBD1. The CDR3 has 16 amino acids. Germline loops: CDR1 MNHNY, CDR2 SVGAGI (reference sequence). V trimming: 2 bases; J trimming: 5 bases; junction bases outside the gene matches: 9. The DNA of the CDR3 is TGTGCCAGCAGTTACGGACAGGGGTCCACAGGGGAGACCCAGTACTTC. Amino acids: CASSYGQGSTGETQYF.

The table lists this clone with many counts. The CDR3 region is CASSQDRRVKQFF. DNA for the CDR3: TGTGCCAGCAGCCAAGATCGTCGGGTGAAGCAGTTCTTC. The chain has TRBV14 and TRBJ2-1; no firm D call. V lost 0 bases to trimming and J lost 11 bases, with 11 bases between them. CDR1 SGHDN and CDR2 FVKESK come from the germline V gene. The CDR3 covers 13 residues.

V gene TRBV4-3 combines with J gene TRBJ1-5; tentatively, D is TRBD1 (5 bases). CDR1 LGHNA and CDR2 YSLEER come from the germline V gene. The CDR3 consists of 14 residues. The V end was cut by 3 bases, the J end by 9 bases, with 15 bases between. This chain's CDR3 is CASSQYPTGGPQHF. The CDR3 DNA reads TGCGCCAGCAGCCAGTATCCAACGGGGGGGCCCCAGCATTTT.

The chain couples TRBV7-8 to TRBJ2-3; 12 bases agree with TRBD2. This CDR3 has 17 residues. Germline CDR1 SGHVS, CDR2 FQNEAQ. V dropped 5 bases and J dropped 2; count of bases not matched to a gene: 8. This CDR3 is CASSPRLAGEITDTQYF. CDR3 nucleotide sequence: TGTGCCAGCAGCCCCCGACTAGCGGGGGAGATCACAGATACGCAGTATTTT.

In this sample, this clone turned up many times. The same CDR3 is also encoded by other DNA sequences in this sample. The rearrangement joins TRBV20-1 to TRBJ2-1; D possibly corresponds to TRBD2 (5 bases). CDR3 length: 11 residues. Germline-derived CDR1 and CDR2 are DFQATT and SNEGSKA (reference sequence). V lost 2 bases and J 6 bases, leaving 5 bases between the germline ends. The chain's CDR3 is CSARRGNEQFF. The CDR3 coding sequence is TGCAGTGCTAGACGGGGCAATGAGCAGTTCTTC.

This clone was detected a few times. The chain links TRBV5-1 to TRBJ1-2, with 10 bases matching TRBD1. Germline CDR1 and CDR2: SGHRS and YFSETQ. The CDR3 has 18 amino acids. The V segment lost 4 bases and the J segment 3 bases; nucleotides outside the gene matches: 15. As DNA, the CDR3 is TGCGCCAGCAGCGCCCTTGGGACAGGGGTTCGTCGGGACTATGGCTACACCTTC. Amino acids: CASSALGTGVRRDYGYTF.

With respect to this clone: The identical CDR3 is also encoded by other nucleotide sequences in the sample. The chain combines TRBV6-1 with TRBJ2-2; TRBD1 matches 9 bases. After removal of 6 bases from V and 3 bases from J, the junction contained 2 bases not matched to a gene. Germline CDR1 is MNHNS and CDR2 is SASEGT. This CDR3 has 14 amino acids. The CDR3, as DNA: TGTGCCAGCAGGCGACAGGGGGACACCGGGGAGCTGTTTTTT. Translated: CASRRQGDTGELFF.

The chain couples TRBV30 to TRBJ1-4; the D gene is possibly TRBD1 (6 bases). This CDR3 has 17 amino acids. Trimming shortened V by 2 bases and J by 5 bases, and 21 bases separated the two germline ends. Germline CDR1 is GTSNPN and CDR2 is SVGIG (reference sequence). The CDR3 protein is CAWSKPGQRNANEKLFF. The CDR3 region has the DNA TGTGCCTGGAGTAAACCAGGACAGCGAAACGCCAATGAAAAACTGTTTTTT.

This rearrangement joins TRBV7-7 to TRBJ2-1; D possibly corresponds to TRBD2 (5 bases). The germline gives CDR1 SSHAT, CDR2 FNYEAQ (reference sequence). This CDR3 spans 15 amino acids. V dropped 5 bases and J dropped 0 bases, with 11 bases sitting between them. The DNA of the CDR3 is TGTGCCAGCAGCGCAACTAGTGGCTCCTACAATGAGCAGTTCTTC. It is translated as CASSATSGSYNEQFF. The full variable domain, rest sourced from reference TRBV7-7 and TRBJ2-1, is GAGVSQSPRYKVTKRGQDVTLRCDPISSHATLYWYQQALGQGPEFLTYFNYEAQPDKSGLPSDRFSAERPEGSISTLTIQRTEQRDSAMYRCASSATSGSYNEQFFGPGTRLTVL.

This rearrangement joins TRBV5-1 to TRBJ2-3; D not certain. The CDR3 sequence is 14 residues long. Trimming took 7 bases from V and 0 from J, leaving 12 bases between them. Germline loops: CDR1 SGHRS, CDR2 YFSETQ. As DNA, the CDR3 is TGCGCCAGCGTGCCGGGTACTAGCACAGATACGCAGTATTTT. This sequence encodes CASVPGTSTDTQYF.

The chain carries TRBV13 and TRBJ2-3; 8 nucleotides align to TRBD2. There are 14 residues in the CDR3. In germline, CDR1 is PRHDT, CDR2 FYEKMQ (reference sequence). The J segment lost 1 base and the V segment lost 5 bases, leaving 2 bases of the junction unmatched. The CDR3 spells CASSTLAGTDTQYF. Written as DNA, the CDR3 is TGTGCCAGCAGCACACTAGCGGGCACAGATACGCAGTATTTT.